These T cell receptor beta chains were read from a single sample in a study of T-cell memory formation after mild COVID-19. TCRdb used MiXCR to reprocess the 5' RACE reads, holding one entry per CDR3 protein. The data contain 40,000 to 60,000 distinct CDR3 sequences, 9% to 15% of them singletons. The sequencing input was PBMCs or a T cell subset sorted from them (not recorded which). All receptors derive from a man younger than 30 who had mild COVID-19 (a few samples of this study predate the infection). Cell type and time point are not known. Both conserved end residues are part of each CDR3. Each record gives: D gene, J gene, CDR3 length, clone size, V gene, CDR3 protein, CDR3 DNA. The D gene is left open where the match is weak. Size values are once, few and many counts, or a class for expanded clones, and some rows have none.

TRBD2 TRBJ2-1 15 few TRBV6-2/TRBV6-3 CASVGLAGRYNEQFF TGTGCCAGCGTTGGACTAGCGGGACGATACAATGAGCAGTTCTTC
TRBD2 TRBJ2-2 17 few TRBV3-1 CASSQQTSGRNTGELFF TGTGCCAGCAGCCAGCAGACTAGCGGGCGAAACACCGGGGAGCTGTTTTTT
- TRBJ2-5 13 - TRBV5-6 CASSFTGGETQYF TGTGCCAGCAGCTTTACAGGAGGAGAGACCCAGTACTTC
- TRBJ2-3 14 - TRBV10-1 CATSLGSAQDTQYF TGCGCCACCTCCTTAGGGTCTGCCCAAGATACGCAGTATTTT
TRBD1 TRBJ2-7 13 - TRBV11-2 CASSLTGGYEQYF TGTGCCAGCAGCCTGACAGGGGGATACGAGCAGTACTTC
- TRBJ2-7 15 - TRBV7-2 CASSAHGGASYEQYF TGTGCCAGCAGCGCGCACGGCGGGGCTTCCTACGAGCAGTACTTC
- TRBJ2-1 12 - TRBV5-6 CASSWGFNEQFF TGTGCCAGCAGCTGGGGATTTAATGAGCAGTTCTTC
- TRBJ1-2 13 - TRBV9 CASSAAANYGYTF TGTGCCAGCAGCGCAGCAGCTAACTATGGCTACACCTTC
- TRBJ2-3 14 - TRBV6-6 CASRAERASDTQYF TGTGCCAGCAGGGCGGAAAGGGCCTCAGATACGCAGTATTTT
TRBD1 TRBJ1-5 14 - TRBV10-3 CAISERTGRQPQHF TGTGCCATCAGTGAGAGGACAGGGCGACAGCCCCAGCATTTT
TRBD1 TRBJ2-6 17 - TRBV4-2 CASSPRQGASGANVLTF TGTGCCAGCAGCCCCCGACAGGGGGCCTCTGGGGCCAACGTCCTGACTTTC
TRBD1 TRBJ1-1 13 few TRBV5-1 CASSWGQGAEAFF TGCGCCAGCAGCTGGGGACAGGGGGCTGAAGCTTTCTTT
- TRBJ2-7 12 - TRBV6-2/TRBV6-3 CASSRSGHEQYF TGTGCCAGCAGCCGGTCGGGCCACGAGCAGTACTTC
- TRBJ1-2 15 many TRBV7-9 CASSLANAGVQGYTF TGTGCCAGCAGCTTAGCGAATGCAGGGGTCCAGGGCTACACCTTC
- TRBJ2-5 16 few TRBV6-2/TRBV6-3 CASSFPSGPTQETQYF TGTGCCAGCAGTTTCCCGTCCGGGCCCACCCAAGAGACCCAGTACTTC
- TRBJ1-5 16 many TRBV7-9 CASSPGRGVNNQPQHF TGTGCCAGCAGCCCCGGGAGGGGGGTCAACAATCAGCCCCAGCATTTT
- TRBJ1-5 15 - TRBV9 CASSEEGESNQPQHF TGTGCCAGCAGCGAAGAAGGGGAGAGCAATCAGCCCCAGCATTTT
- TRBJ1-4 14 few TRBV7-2 CASSLDATNEKLFF TGTGCCAGCAGCTTAGATGCAACTAATGAAAAACTGTTTTTT
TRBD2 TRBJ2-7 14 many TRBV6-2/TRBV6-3 CASRLAGSAYEQYF TGTGCCAGCAGGTTAGCGGGTTCGGCCTACGAGCAGTACTTC
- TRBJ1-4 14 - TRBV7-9 CASSRLGVGEKLFF TGTGCCAGCAGCCGCCTAGGGGTTGGGGAAAAACTGTTTTTT
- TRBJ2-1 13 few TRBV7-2 CASLEGSYNEQFF TGTGCCAGCCTAGAGGGGTCCTACAATGAGCAGTTCTTC
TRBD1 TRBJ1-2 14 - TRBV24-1 CATSGPGQVGGYTF TGTGCCACCAGTGGGCCCGGACAGGTTGGTGGCTACACCTTC
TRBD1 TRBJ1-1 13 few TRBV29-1 CSAGQGVATEAFF TGCAGCGCAGGACAGGGGGTAGCCACTGAAGCTTTCTTT
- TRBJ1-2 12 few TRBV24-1 CATSGSSHGYTF TGTGCCACCAGTGGGAGCAGTCATGGCTACACCTTC
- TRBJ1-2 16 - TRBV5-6 CASSFSWDTLNYGYTF TGTGCCAGCAGCTTCTCCTGGGACACCCTTAACTATGGCTACACCTTC
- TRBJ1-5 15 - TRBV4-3 CASSQDVGSGQPQHF TGCGCCAGCAGCCAAGACGTGGGTTCGGGGCAGCCCCAGCATTTT
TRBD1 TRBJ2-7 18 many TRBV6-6 CASNRAGTGTGKTYEQYF TGTGCCAGCAATCGGGCGGGGACCGGGACAGGGAAAACCTACGAGCAGTACTTC
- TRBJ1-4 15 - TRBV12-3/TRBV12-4 CASTSRERANEKLFF TGTGCCAGCACATCCAGGGAGAGGGCTAATGAAAAACTGTTTTTT
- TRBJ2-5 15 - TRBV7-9 CASSLAQGLQETQYF TGTGCCAGCAGCTTAGCGCAGGGGCTCCAAGAGACCCAGTACTTC
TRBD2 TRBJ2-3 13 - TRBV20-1 CSASSGSTDTQYF TGCAGTGCTAGTAGCGGGAGCACAGATACGCAGTATTTT
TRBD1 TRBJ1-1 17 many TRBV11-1 CASRWDRGRDRNTEAFF TGTGCCAGCAGATGGGACAGGGGGCGCGATCGGAACACTGAAGCTTTCTTT
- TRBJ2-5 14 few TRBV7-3 CASSERGGQETQYF TGTGCCAGCAGTGAAAGGGGTGGCCAGGAGACCCAGTACTTC
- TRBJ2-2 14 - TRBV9 CASSTGLNTGELFF TGTGCCAGCAGCACAGGACTCAACACCGGGGAGCTGTTTTTT
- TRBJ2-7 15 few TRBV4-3 CASSQGGPTGYEQYF TGCGCCAGCAGCCAAGGGGGGCCCACGGGGTACGAGCAGTACTTC
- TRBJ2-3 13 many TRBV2 CATSEPFTDTQYF TGTGCCACCTCAGAGCCCTTCACAGATACGCAGTATTTT
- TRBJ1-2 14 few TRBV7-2 CASSFESWYYGYTF TGTGCCAGCAGCTTCGAGTCCTGGTACTATGGCTACACCTTC
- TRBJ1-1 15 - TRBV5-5 CASSPGPLGNTEAFF TGTGCCAGCAGCCCGGGTCCTCTGGGAAACACTGAAGCTTTCTTT
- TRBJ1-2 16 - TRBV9 CASSPRSGQGPGGYTF TGTGCCAGCAGCCCCAGATCGGGACAAGGGCCTGGCGGCTACACCTTC
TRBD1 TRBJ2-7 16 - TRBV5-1 CASRTIPGQGFNEQYF TGCGCCAGCAGGACAATTCCGGGACAGGGGTTCAACGAGCAGTACTTC
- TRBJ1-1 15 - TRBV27 CASSPRGRGGGKAFF TGTGCCAGCAGTCCTCGGGGCAGGGGAGGAGGTAAAGCTTTCTTT
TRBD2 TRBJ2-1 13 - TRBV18 CASSHGGDNEQFF TGTGCCAGCTCACACGGGGGGGACAATGAGCAGTTCTTC
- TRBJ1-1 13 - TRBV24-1 CATSDSLRAEAFF TGTGCCACCAGTGATTCCTTGCGGGCTGAAGCTTTCTTT
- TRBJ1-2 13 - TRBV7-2 CASSLVIDYGYTF TGTGCCAGCAGCTTAGTAATCGACTATGGCTACACCTTC
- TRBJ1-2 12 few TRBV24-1 CATSDGRLSYTF TGTGCCACCAGTGATGGTCGCTTGAGCTACACCTTC
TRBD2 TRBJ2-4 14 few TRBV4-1 CASSRGLVGNIQYF TGCGCGAGCAGCCGGGGACTAGTGGGGAACATTCAGTACTTC
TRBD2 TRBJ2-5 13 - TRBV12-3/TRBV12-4 CASSRGGTETQYF TGTGCCAGCAGCCGCGGGGGGACGGAGACCCAGTACTTC
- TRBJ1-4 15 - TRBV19 CASSTPDTINEKLFF TGTGCCAGTAGTACTCCCGACACGATTAATGAAAAACTGTTTTTT
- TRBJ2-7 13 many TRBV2 CASSLTENYEQYF TGTGCCAGCAGTCTTACCGAAAACTACGAGCAGTACTTC
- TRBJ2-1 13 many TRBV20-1 CSARVSPPNGQFF TGCAGTGCTAGAGTCTCCCCCCCTAACGGGCAGTTCTTC
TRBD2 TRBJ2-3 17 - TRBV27 CASSFGARPGGRNTQYF TGTGCCAGCAGTTTCGGGGCCCGTCCGGGGGGGCGAAATACGCAGTATTTT
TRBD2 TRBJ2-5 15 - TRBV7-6 CASSYGTTRQETQYF TGTGCCAGCAGCTACGGGACTACCCGGCAAGAGACCCAGTACTTC
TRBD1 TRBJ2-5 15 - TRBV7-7 CASSSGQGGQETQYF TGTGCTAGCAGCTCGGGACAGGGAGGCCAAGAGACCCAGTACTTC
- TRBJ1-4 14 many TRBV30 CAWSMEGEREKLFF TGTGCCTGGAGTATGGAGGGGGAGAGGGAAAAACTGTTTTTT